This T cell receptor (beta chain) originates from a study of regulatory T cells in long-lasting Graves disease. Specified time point: persistent/refractory GD, antithyroid drugs over 5 years with positive TRAb. Extracted PBMC RNA gave rise to the TCR library. Patients all came to the study from an endocrinology department in Xi'an, China. The CDR3 is made up of 15 amino acids. The V and J ends lost 6 bases and 5 bases, in that order; junction bases with no gene match: 4. Germline assignment: CDR1 SNHLY and CDR2 FYNNEI. Regarding the study as a whole: Authors noted too few samples as a limitation.

About this clonotype: The antigen remains undetermined.

With iRepertoire HTBI primers and Arm-PCR of CDR3 regions, TCR beta libraries were built. TCRdb called the multiplex PCR reads again in MiXCR, with one record for every CDR3 protein. The data show under 450,000 distinct CDR3 sequences, 23% seen once. The clonotype was recovered from a female donor with Graves disease. The genes are TRBV2 and TRBJ2-1, with TRBD2 identical over 13 bases. Specimen: peripheral blood mononuclear cells (PBMCs), collected when the disease was refractory, from a patient treated with antithyroid drugs. The DNA for the CDR3 is TGTGCCAGCAGACTAGCGGGAGGGAAAGACAATGAGCAGTTCTTC. It specifies CASRLAGGKDNEQFF. Supplemented by reference TRBV2 and TRBJ2-1, the full variable domain reads EPEVTQTPSHQVTQMGQEVILRCVPISNHLYFYWYRQILGQKVEFLVSFYNNEISEKSEIFDDQFSVERPDGSNFTLKIRSTKLEDSAMYFCASRLAGGKDNEQFFGPGTRLTVL.